The T cell receptor (beta chain) described here comes from a study of OX40 agonist ivuxolimab in advanced cancers. Turning to the study itself: Every patient in dose escalation had hepatocellular carcinoma, melanoma, renal cell or head and neck cancer.

The CDR3 loop spans 14 amino acids. V lost 6 bases to trimming and J lost 4 bases; unmatched junction nucleotides: 9. In germline, CDR1 is MNHEY, CDR2 SVGAGI. This clone was counted once. Sequencing was performed with immunoSEQ multiplex PCR; in TCRdb, only in-frame clones are kept and a portion is missing. The sample includes tens of thousands of clones, roughly 90% of them seen just once. The chain links TRBV6-5 to TRBJ2-7; 7 bases align to TRBD2. Sequenced material: CD4+ or CD8+ T cells sorted from blood, taken in a trial of the OX40 agonist ivuxolimab. The clonotype was recovered from an adult with an advanced solid tumor such as melanoma, head and neck, liver or kidney cancer. As DNA, the CDR3 is TGTGCCAGCAGAAGATCGGGGGGAGAATACGAGCAGTACTTC. Residues: CASRRSGGEYEQYF.